One TCR beta chain is described in this entry. Its antigen is not identified. CDR1 and CDR2 (germline): MDHEN, SYDVKM. Between the trimmed V and J ends, which lost 8 bases and 1 base, there was a span of 17 bases. The CDR3 covers 15 residues. Authors' methods: For the immunoSEQ data, sequences were junction-only without quality scores, so filtering differed. TCRdb's table, derived via immunoSEQ multiplex PCR, lists solely in-frame clones and lacks some. The V and J calls and clone size are taken from that table; D and trimming were inferred from the DNA. There are approximately 2.1 million clones in the sample; approximately 93% occur only once, and 0.35% to 0.45% lies in the top ten. The sample is drawn from a study of shared clonotypes between healthy human individuals. Study-level findings and limits: In general, naive subsets displayed greater estimated richness than memory subsets did. Some naive CD4 clonotypes, 5% to 5.5%, turned up in common across a handful of donors.

The sequence was obtained from a man aged 18 to 30 in good health. Some clones in this sample may be carry-over from other donors' samples. The V gene is TRBV28, the J gene TRBJ1-1; D is ambiguous. Sequencing was done on a sample of naive CD4+ T cells from PBMCs. The sample's subset: CD45RA+ positively selected. The CDR3 DNA reads TGTGCCAGCTCCCTCCCCCGTCCCGGGAACACTGAAGCTTTCTTT. It is translated as CASSLPRPGNTEAFF.